Sequencing of this T cell receptor beta chain was carried out in a study of shared clonotypes between healthy human individuals. This clone was counted only a few times. Running of the assay took place at deep level. Using immunoSEQ multiplex PCR, the repertoire was profiled, and TCRdb retains in-frame clones only, with some absent. The table records roughly 500,000 clones, around 73% of them present only once. Germline V gene lookup returns CDR1 ENHRY and CDR2 SYGVKD. CDR3 length equals 14 residues. Deletions cut 2 bases from V and 2 bases from J, with 7 bases between. The sequencing input was PBMCs. V gene TRBV10-3 combines with J gene TRBJ1-3; D is unresolved. The TCR was taken from a woman in her forties in good health. Some clones in this sample may be carry-over from other donors' samples. CDR3 coding DNA: TGTGCCATCAGTGAGCGGGAACCTGGAAACACCATATATTTT. Translation gives CAISEREPGNTIYF.